Sequencing of this T cell receptor (beta chain) was carried out in a study of sequential checkpoint blockade in melanoma. Assay used: immunoSEQ multiplex PCR; TCRdb lists only in-frame clones, some missing. The sample yields 35,000 to 40,000 clones, 70% to 90% seen once. The treatment was: randomized to nivolumab then ipilimumab (arm A) or the reverse (arm B). Live CD3+CD8+ CD19− CD56− cells were sorted from PBMCs. The trim removed 4 bases at V and 5 bases at J, leaving 9 bases unmatched. Germline-derived CDR1 and CDR2 are MNHEY and SMNVEV (reference sequence). The CDR3 sequence is 16 residues long. The chain links TRBV27 to TRBJ2-5, with 11 bases lining up with TRBD2. Material: CD8+ T cells sorted from blood (inferred from file names), obtained from a patient given nivolumab and ipilimumab in sequence. The TCR sequence derives from a human donor with melanoma. The CDR3 here is CASSWIAGGPRETQYF. CDR3 coding DNA: TGTGCCAGCAGTTGGATAGCGGGAGGGCCAAGGGAGACCCAGTACTTC.